The next 18 T cell receptor beta chains were all read from a single sample in a study of blood T cell repertoires in COVID-19. TCRdb's copy holds only in-frame clones and misses some; the assay was immunoSEQ multiplex PCR. The repertoire includes approximately 500,000 clones, approximately 89% of them detected once, and roughly 0.92% sits in the top ten. The material sequenced was peripheral blood. The receptors come from a man aged 18 to 30 with COVID-19, enrolled during active disease.

The V gene is TRBV6-4, the J gene TRBJ2-1; 9 bases fit TRBD2. This CDR3 has 15 amino acids. Per the germline V gene, CDR1 is MRHNA and CDR2 is SNTAGT. Germline trimming cut 1 base from V and 3 bases from J; bases unmatched to any gene: 1. The chain's CDR3 is CASSDLRGGYNEQFF. CDR3 bases: TGTGCCAGCAGTGACTTGCGGGGGGGCTACAATGAGCAGTTCTTC.

The rearrangement links TRBV7-2 to TRBJ2-1, with D perhaps matching TRBD2 (6 bases). This CDR3 region has 16 residues. CDR1 and CDR2 (germline): SGHTA, FQGNSA. V was clipped by 1 base and J by 0 bases, with 10 bases between them. This CDR3 is CASSLESGVSYNEQFF. The CDR3 bases are TGTGCCAGCAGCTTAGAATCGGGGGTCTCCTACAATGAGCAGTTCTTC.

The V gene is TRBV18, the J gene TRBJ1-1; D uncertain. Per the germline V gene, CDR1 is KGHSH and CDR2 is LQKENI. Trimming took off 5 bases at V and 1 base at J, with 8 bases between the two ends. The CDR3 is 13 residues long. The CDR3 protein is CASSVRENTEAFF. The CDR3 DNA sequence: TGTGCCAGCTCAGTACGGGAGAACACTGAAGCTTTCTTT.

This chain links TRBV6-2 or TRBV6-3 with TRBJ2-1; maybe TRBD1 (6 bases). V lost 5 bases to trimming and J lost 5 bases, with 13 bases between them. The CDR3 consists of 14 residues. CDR1 MNHEY and CDR2 SVGEGT come from the germline V gene. CDR3 in DNA: TGTGCCAGCAGTATGAACAGGGTCGACAATGAGCAGTTCTTC. Translated, it gives CASSMNRVDNEQFF.

V is TRBV13 and J is TRBJ2-1, with 10 bases identical to TRBD2. The CDR3 extends over 15 amino acids. Per germline, CDR1 PRHDT and CDR2 FYEKMQ (reference sequence). After removal of 5 bases from V and 6 bases from J, the junction contained 7 bases not matched to a gene. The CDR3, as DNA: TGTGCCAGCAGCCGACGGGGACTAGCGCCCAATGAGCAGTTCTTC. Encoded protein: CASSRRGLAPNEQFF.

The CDR3 protein is CASSLGGGATSTDTQYF. The CDR3 bases are TGTGCCAGCAGCCTAGGGGGCGGGGCCACTAGCACAGATACGCAGTATTTT. This sequence joins TRBV3-1 (or the pseudogene TRBV3-2) and TRBJ2-3, with D possibly TRBD1 on 7 matching bases. V was shortened by 4 bases and J by 0 bases, with 17 bases between the two germline ends. Germline values: CDR1 LGHDT, CDR2 YNNKEL (reference sequence). The CDR3 has 17 residues.

In its sample, this clone was seen a few times. CDR3 sequence: CASSQLQGNEQFF. The CDR3 nucleotides read TGCGCCAGCAGCCAACTACAGGGGAATGAGCAGTTCTTC. J is TRBJ2-1 and V is TRBV4-1; 7 bases are shared with TRBD1. Germline V gene lookup returns CDR1 MGHRA and CDR2 YSYEKL. V was clipped by 2 bases and J by 7 bases; unmatched bases: 2. The CDR3 loop spans 13 amino acids.

The genes are TRBV5-5 and TRBJ2-3, with D possibly TRBD2 on 7 matching bases. The germline V gene encodes CDR1 SGHKS and CDR2 YYEKEE (reference sequence). CDR3 size: 15 residues. V dropped 4 bases and J dropped 1 base, with 13 bases sitting between them. Here the CDR3 reads CASSNAGARTDTQYF. The CDR3 nucleotides are TGTGCCAGCAGCAACGCGGGGGCCCGCACAGATACGCAGTATTTT. Together with reference TRBV5-5 and TRBJ2-3, the CDR3 gives the full variable domain: DAGVTQSPTHLIKTRGQQVTLRCSPISGHKSVSWYQQVLGQGPQFIFQYYEKEERGRGNFPDRFSARQFPNYSSELNVNALLLGDSALYLCASSNAGARTDTQYFGPGTRLTVL.

This rearrangement joins TRBV19 to TRBJ2-7; 8 bases align to TRBD1. The CDR3 extends over 15 amino acids. The V gene's germline CDR1 is LNHDA and CDR2 SQIVND (reference sequence). The V segment lost 6 bases and the J segment 7 bases; nucleotides outside the gene matches: 14. In DNA, the CDR3 is TGTGCCAGTAGCACTCAGGGGGCGTCGAATTCTGAGCAGTACTTC. This sequence encodes CASSTQGASNSEQYF.

The chain couples TRBV25-1 to TRBJ1-6, with D possibly matching TRBD1 (6 bases). Germline lookup yields CDR1 MGHDK and CDR2 SYGVNS. The CDR3 covers 15 residues. The V end was cut by 3 bases, the J end by 8 bases, with 14 bases between. CDR3 sequence (DNA): TGTGCCAGCAGTGAGCCGGGACACCCATATTCACCCCTCCACTTT. It encodes CASSEPGHPYSPLHF.

The gene calls are TRBV7-2 and TRBJ2-7, with TRBD1 matching over 7 bases. V lost 4 bases and J lost 2; bases outside the gene matches: 8. The CDR3 is 15 amino acids. Germline V CDR1 and CDR2: SGHTA, FQGNSA. The CDR3 sequence is CASSSTGTATYEQYF. The CDR3 DNA reads TGTGCCAGCAGCTCTACCGGGACAGCGACCTACGAGCAGTACTTC.

This clone was found once. The gene calls are TRBV18 and TRBJ2-2; 12 bases map to TRBD2. This CDR3 contains 18 residues. Germline values: CDR1 KGHSH, CDR2 LQKENI. Germline trimming cut 3 bases from V and 0 bases from J; bases unmatched to any gene: 5. CDR3 sequence reads: CASSPLLAGGPNTGELFF. The CDR3, as DNA: TGTGCCAGCTCACCCCTACTAGCGGGGGGACCGAACACCGGGGAGCTGTTTTTT.

This rearrangement joins TRBV18 to TRBJ1-1; D is unresolved. This CDR3 has 14 residues. V lost 4 bases and J lost 1, with 10 bases in between. CDR1 is KGHSH and CDR2 is LQKENI in the germline V gene. CDR3 sequence (DNA): TGTGCCAGCTCACTAGGACTCGAGAACACTGAAGCTTTCTTT. This codes for CASSLGLENTEAFF.

The chain carries TRBV12-5 and TRBJ2-3, with 12 bases fitting TRBD2. The CDR3 runs to 20 residues. Germline CDR1 and CDR2: LGHNT and FRNRAP. Trimming at V came to 1 base and at J to 6 bases, leaving 17 bases not matched to a gene. CDR3: CASGLDWAGRLAGEVDTQYF. In DNA form, the CDR3 reads TGTGCTAGTGGTTTGGACTGGGCGGGGAGACTAGCGGGAGAGGTGGATACGCAGTATTTT.

V and J are TRBV7-8 and TRBJ1-1; 8 bases align to TRBD1. Trimming cost V 4 bases and J 0 bases; bases outside gene matches: 7. The CDR3 length is 16 residues. In germline, CDR1 is SGHVS, CDR2 FQNEAQ. The CDR3 DNA follows: TGTGCCAGCAGCTCCGGGACAGGAAATATGAACACTGAAGCTTTCTTT. It codes for CASSSGTGNMNTEAFF.

V is TRBV30 and J is TRBJ2-1; a weak D match, TRBD2 (5 bases). The CDR3 contains 13 residues. Germline CDR1 GTSNPN, CDR2 SVGIG (reference sequence). V lost 1 base and J lost 2, with 6 bases in between. For the CDR3, the DNA is TGTGCCTGGAGTGGCGGGCCCTACAATGAGCAGTTCTTC. Protein product: CAWSGGPYNEQFF.

The chain is built from TRBV6-5 and TRBJ1-1; TRBD1 aligns across 9 bases. With 0 bases clipped from V and 5 bases from J, the junction kept 4 bases outside the gene matches. The germline gives CDR1 MNHEY, CDR2 SVGAGI. The CDR3 has 15 residues. The CDR3 reads CASSYSGQGKTEAFF. The CDR3, as DNA: TGTGCCAGCAGTTACTCGGGACAGGGAAAAACTGAAGCTTTCTTT.

The J gene is TRBJ2-7, the V gene TRBV19, with D tentatively TRBD2 (6 bases). Trimming removed 3 bases from V and 6 bases from J, with 12 bases in between. Per the germline V gene, CDR1 is LNHDA and CDR2 is SQIVND (reference sequence). There are 13 residues in the CDR3. CDR3 in DNA: TGTGCCAGTAGTATGGGGCAGGGAGGCGAGCAGTACTTC. It yields the protein CASSMGQGGEQYF.